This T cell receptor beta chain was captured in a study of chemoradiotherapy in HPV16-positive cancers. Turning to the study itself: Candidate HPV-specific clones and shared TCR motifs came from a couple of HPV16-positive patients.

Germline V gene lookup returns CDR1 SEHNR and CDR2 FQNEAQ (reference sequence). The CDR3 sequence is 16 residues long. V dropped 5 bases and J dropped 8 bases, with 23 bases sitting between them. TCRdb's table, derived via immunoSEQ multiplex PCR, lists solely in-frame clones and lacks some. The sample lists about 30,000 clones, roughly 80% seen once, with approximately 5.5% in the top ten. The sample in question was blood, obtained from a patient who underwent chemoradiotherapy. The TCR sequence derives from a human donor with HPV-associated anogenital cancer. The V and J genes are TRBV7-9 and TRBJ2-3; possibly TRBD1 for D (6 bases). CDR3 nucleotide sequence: TGTGCCAGCAGCCTGAGGGGGACAACCGACTTAGGTACGCAGTATTTT. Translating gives CASSLRGTTDLGTQYF. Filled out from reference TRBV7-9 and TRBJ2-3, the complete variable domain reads DTGVSQNPRHKITKRGQNVTFRCDPISEHNRLYWYRQTLGQGPEFLTYFQNEAQLEKSRLLSDRFSAERPKGSFSTLEIQRTEQGDSAMYLCASSLRGTTDLGTQYFGPGTRLTVL.